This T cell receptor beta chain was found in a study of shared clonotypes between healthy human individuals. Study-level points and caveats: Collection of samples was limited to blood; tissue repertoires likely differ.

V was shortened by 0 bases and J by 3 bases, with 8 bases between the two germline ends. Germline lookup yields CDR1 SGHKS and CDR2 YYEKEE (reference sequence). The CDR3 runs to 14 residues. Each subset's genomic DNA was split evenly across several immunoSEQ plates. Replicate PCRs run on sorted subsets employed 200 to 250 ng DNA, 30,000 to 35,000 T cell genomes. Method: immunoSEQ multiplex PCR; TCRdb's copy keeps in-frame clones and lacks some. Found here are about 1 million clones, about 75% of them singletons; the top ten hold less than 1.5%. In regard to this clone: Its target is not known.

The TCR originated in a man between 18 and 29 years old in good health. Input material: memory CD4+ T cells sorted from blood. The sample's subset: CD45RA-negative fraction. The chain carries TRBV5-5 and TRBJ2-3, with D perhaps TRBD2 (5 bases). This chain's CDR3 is CASSLVRGTDTQYF. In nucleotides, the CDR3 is TGTGCCAGCAGCTTGGTTCGGGGTACAGATACGCAGTATTTT.